The rows below give T cell receptor beta chains drawn from one sample of a study of shared clonotypes between healthy human individuals. The assay was immunoSEQ multiplex PCR, and TCRdb's table has in-frame clones only and misses some. The table includes under 2.5 million clones, less than 95% detected once. The specimen sequenced was naive CD4+ T cells from PBMCs. The receptor set was obtained from a man between 18 and 35 years old in good health. Some clones in this sample may be carry-over from other donors' samples. CDR3s include the opening cysteine and the closing phenylalanine or tryptophan. The D gene is left open where the match is weak. Only some rows state a clone size, as once, few, many or a class for expanded clones.

-	TRBJ1-2	-	TRBV5-1	CASSQVNYGYTF	TGCGCCAGCAGCCAAGTAAACTATGGCTACACCTTC
-	TRBJ2-6	TRBD1	TRBV25-1	CASSPWTGAGANVLTF	TGTGCCAGCAGTCCCTGGACAGGGGCTGGGGCCAACGTCCTGACTTTC
-	TRBJ1-1	-	TRBV5-1	CASSLSGTEAFF	TGCGCCAGCAGCTTGTCCGGCACTGAAGCTTTCTTT
once	TRBJ1-5	TRBD1	TRBV28	CASSNPGQGYFGNQPQHF	TGTGCCAGCAGCAACCCGGGACAGGGATATTTTGGCAATCAGCCCCAGCATTTT
-	TRBJ1-2	-	TRBV5-5	CASSFGLINYGYTF	TGTGCCAGCAGCTTCGGCCTCATTAACTATGGCTACACCTTC
-	TRBJ2-5	TRBD2	TRBV7-2	CASRLAGLVAETQYF	TGTGCCAGCAGGCTTGCGGGACTAGTCGCGGAGACCCAGTACTTC
-	TRBJ2-7	TRBD2	TRBV5-6	CASSRGGWDEQYF	TGTGCCAGCAGCCGGGGAGGGTGGGACGAGCAGTACTTC
-	TRBJ1-3	-	TRBV2	CASSVGGGSGNTIYF	TGTGCCAGCAGCGTCGGGGGAGGTTCTGGAAACACCATATATTTT
-	TRBJ1-1	TRBD1	TRBV10-3	CAIRGQGEINTEAFF	TGTGCCATCAGGGGACAGGGGGAGATAAACACTGAAGCTTTCTTT
-	TRBJ2-7	-	TRBV28	CASSQGGPPYEQYF	TGTGCCAGCAGCCAAGGGGGTCCCCCCTACGAGCAGTACTTC
-	TRBJ1-1	-	TRBV5-4	CASSIVPGDTEAFF	TGTGCCAGCAGCATCGTGCCCGGTGACACTGAAGCTTTCTTT
-	TRBJ2-2	TRBD2	TRBV5-1	CASSPLAGASDNTGELFF	TGCGCCAGCAGCCCCCTAGCGGGAGCGAGCGATAACACCGGGGAGCTGTTTTTT
once	TRBJ1-1	-	TRBV2	CASSEFGGYTEAFF	TGTGCCAGCAGTGAATTCGGGGGTTACACTGAAGCTTTCTTT
-	TRBJ1-3	TRBD1	TRBV4-2	CASTKLQRGQDSGNTIYF	TGTGCCAGCACCAAACTTCAAAGAGGACAGGACTCTGGAAACACCATATATTTT
-	TRBJ2-1	TRBD1	TRBV28	CASSNPGQGSIEQFF	TGTGCCAGCAGCAATCCGGGACAGGGCTCGATTGAGCAGTTCTTC
-	TRBJ2-2	TRBD2	TRBV5-1	CASSEAGGPGTGELFF	TGCGCCAGCAGCGAAGCGGGAGGGCCGGGTACCGGGGAGCTGTTTTTT
-	TRBJ2-3	TRBD1	TRBV18	CASSPLGQDTDTQYF	TGTGCCAGCTCACCATTAGGACAGGACACAGATACGCAGTATTTT
-	TRBJ2-1	TRBD2	TRBV28	CASIFGLAGEVGNEQFF	TGTGCCAGCATCTTCGGACTAGCGGGAGAGGTTGGCAATGAGCAGTTCTTC
-	TRBJ1-1	TRBD1	TRBV5-1	CASSLATGAAPGAFF	TGCGCCAGCAGCTTGGCGACAGGGGCCGCGCCCGGCGCTTTCTTT
-	TRBJ1-2	TRBD1	TRBV28	CASSRQGGVYGYTF	TGTGCCAGCAGCAGGCAGGGGGGAGTCTATGGCTACACCTTC
-	TRBJ2-1	-	TRBV18	CASSPGGPADEQFF	TGTGCCAGCTCACCGGGGGGCCCGGCCGATGAGCAGTTCTTC
-	TRBJ2-1	-	TRBV6-1	CASTTGYNEQFF	TGTGCCAGCACCACGGGGTACAATGAGCAGTTCTTC
-	TRBJ2-1	-	TRBV29-1	CSVCLDRGGEQFF	TGCAGCGTTTGCCTTGACAGAGGGGGTGAGCAGTTCTTC
-	TRBJ2-2	TRBD2	TRBV27	CASRTSVNTGELFF	TGTGCCAGCCGGACTAGCGTGAACACCGGGGAGCTGTTTTTT
-	TRBJ1-5	-	TRBV28	CASSLGGPNQPQHF	TGTGCCAGCAGTTTAGGGGGGCCGAATCAGCCCCAGCATTTT
once	TRBJ2-3	-	TRBV5-1	CASSPNRDGTQYF	TGCGCCAGCAGTCCGAACAGGGACGGTACGCAGTATTTT
few	TRBJ1-2	-	TRBV5-1	CASSLESNYGYTF	TGCGCCAGCAGCTTGGAATCTAACTATGGCTACACCTTC